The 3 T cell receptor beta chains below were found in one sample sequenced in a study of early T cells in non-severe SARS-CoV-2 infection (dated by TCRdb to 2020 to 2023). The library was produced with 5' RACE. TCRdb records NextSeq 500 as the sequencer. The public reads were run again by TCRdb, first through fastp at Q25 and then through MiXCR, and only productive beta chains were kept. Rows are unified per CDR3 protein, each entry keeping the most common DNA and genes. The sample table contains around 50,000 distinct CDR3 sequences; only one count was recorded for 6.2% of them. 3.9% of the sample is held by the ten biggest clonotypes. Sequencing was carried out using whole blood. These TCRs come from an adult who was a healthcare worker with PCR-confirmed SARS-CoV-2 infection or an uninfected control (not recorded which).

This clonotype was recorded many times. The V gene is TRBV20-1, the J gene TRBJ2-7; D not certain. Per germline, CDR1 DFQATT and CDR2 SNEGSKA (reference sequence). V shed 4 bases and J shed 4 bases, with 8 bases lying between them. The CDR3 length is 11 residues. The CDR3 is CSAKGGYEQYF. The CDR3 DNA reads TGCAGTGCTAAGGGCGGTTACGAGCAGTACTTC.

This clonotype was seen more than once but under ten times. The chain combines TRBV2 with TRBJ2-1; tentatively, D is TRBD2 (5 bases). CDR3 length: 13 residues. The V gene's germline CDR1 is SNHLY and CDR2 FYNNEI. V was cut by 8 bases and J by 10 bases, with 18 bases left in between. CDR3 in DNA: TGTGCCAGCTCGCGGGCGTCCCTGGGGGAGCAGTTCTTC. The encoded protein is CASSRASLGEQFF.

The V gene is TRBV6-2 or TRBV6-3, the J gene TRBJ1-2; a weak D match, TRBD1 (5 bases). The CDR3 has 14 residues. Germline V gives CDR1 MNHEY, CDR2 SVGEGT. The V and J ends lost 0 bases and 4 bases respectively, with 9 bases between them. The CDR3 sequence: CASSYSGRSYGYTF. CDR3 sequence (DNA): TGTGCCAGCAGTTACTCGGGACGGAGCTATGGCTACACCTTC.